Listed below are T cell receptor beta chains from one sample, sequenced in a study of blood T cells in healthy people across ages. Each CDR3 protein is one row after TCRdb ran MiXCR on the 5' RACE reads. The table records 700,000 to 850,000 distinct CDR3 sequences, around 36% of them present only once. The sequencing sample was made of blood. All receptors come from a man younger than 35 in good health. CDR3s include the opening cysteine and the closing phenylalanine or tryptophan. A D gene is named only where the DNA matches it firmly. Clone size is given for some rows only: seen once, a few or many times, or a class if the clone is expanded.

d_call j_call v_call clone_size cdr3_aa cdr3_nt
TRBD2 TRBJ2-3 TRBV25-1 few CASSKGSGTITDTQYF TGTGCCAGCAGCAAAGGATCCGGGACTATCACAGATACGCAGTATTTT
TRBD1 TRBJ1-4 TRBV7-9 - CASSSRQGRKLFF TGTGCCAGCAGCTCCCGACAGGGACGGAAACTGTTTTTT
- TRBJ2-3 TRBV7-6 - CASSLARGLTTDTQYF TGTGCCAGCAGCTTAGCGCGAGGGTTAACCACAGATACGCAGTATTTT
- TRBJ2-5 TRBV2 few CASTEYLDSQETQYF TGTGCCAGCACCGAATACCTGGACAGCCAAGAGACCCAGTACTTC
- TRBJ2-3 TRBV4-3 many CASSQGQDLSTDTQYF TGCGCCAGCAGCCAAGGACAAGACCTAAGCACAGATACGCAGTATTTT
- TRBJ1-5 TRBV12-3/TRBV12-4 - CANSQDIQPQHF TGTGCCAACAGCCAGGACATCCAGCCCCAGCATTTT
TRBD2 TRBJ2-3 TRBV7-2 - CASSPREARDTQYF TGTGCCAGCAGCCCGCGGGAGGCCAGAGATACGCAGTATTTT
TRBD2 TRBJ2-7 TRBV20-1 - CSAPQLASGGNEQYF TGCAGTGCCCCTCAACTAGCGTCGGGAGGGAATGAGCAGTACTTC
- TRBJ2-3 TRBV7-9 - CASSLRVEGEVPDAQYF TGTGCCAGCAGCTTGAGGGTTGAAGGGGAGGTTCCAGATGCGCAGTATTTT
TRBD1 TRBJ2-5 TRBV12-3/TRBV12-4 - CASSSGQGAKITQYF TGTGCCAGCTCCAGCGGACAGGGGGCTAAGATAACCCAGTACTTC
- TRBJ2-6 TRBV6-6 - CASSGSNVLTF TGTGCCAGCAGTGGCTCCAACGTCCTGACTTTC
- TRBJ1-1 TRBV7-9 - CASRPGGSEVEAFF TGTGCCAGCAGGCCGGGGGGGAGCGAAGTTGAAGCTTTCTTT
- TRBJ2-3 TRBV20-1 - CSANKGDTQYF TGCAGTGCTAATAAGGGGGATACGCAGTATTTT
TRBD1 TRBJ2-7 TRBV25-1 once CASSGRDRADEQYF TGTGCCAGCAGTGGCCGGGACAGGGCCGACGAGCAGTACTTC
- TRBJ1-5 TRBV10-3 - CAISESGENQPQHF TGTGCCATCAGTGAGTCGGGTGAGAATCAGCCCCAGCATTTT
TRBD1 TRBJ1-5 TRBV4-2 few CASSQDWDSYQPQHF TGTGCCAGCAGCCAAGATTGGGACAGTTATCAGCCCCAGCATTTT
- TRBJ2-5 TRBV25-1 many CASSAGFGETQYF TGTGCCAGCAGTGCGGGGTTCGGAGAGACCCAGTACTTC
- TRBJ2-5 TRBV5-1 many CASSFEETQYF TGTGCCAGCAGCTTTGAAGAGACCCAGTACTTC
TRBD1 TRBJ2-5 TRBV7-8 few CASSTQGQGRQETQYF TGTGCCAGCAGCACGCAGGGACAGGGGAGGCAAGAGACCCAGTACTTC
TRBD1 TRBJ2-7 TRBV5-6 - CASSLGPGQGFSEQYF TGTGCCAGCAGCTTGGGACCGGGACAGGGTTTCTCCGAGCAGTACTTC
- TRBJ1-2 TRBV9 - CASSVGRTTPVYGYTF TGTGCCAGCAGCGTAGGGAGGACAACCCCTGTCTATGGCTACACCTTC
- TRBJ2-1 TRBV6-6 few CASSWPNNEQFF TGTGCCAGCAGTTGGCCCAACAATGAGCAGTTCTTC
- TRBJ1-2 TRBV29-1 few CSVEVAGAVGIGYTF TGCAGCGTTGAGGTTGCTGGTGCCGTGGGTATCGGCTACACCTTC
- TRBJ2-7 TRBV21-1 - CASSKVGGRDCYNEQYF TGTGCCAGCAGCAAAGTAGGTGGAAGGGACTGCTACAATGAGCAGTACTTC
- TRBJ2-3 TRBV12-3/TRBV12-4 few CASISGGGGTDTQYF TGTGCCAGCATAAGTGGGGGGGGCGGCACAGATACGCAGTATTTT
- TRBJ2-3 TRBV9 - CASSVEGGTDTQYF TGTGCCAGCAGCGTAGAGGGGGGCACAGATACGCAGTATTTT
- TRBJ2-1 TRBV21-1 - CASSKVRGSYNEQVF TGTGCCAGCAGCAAAGTAAGGGGCTCCTACAATGAGCAGGTCTTC
- TRBJ2-2 TRBV6-6 - CASRRQAGDTGELFF TGTGCCAGCAGACGACAGGCGGGGGACACCGGGGAGCTGTTTTTT
- TRBJ1-5 TRBV28 - CASETDNQPQHF TGTGCCAGCGAGACAGACAATCAGCCCCAGCATTTT
- TRBJ1-4 TRBV20-1 - CSARPTVPNNEKLFF TGCAGTGCTAGGCCGACAGTCCCCAATAATGAAAAACTGTTTTTT
TRBD1 TRBJ2-7 TRBV10-3 many CATGTESYEQYF TGTGCCACCGGGACAGAATCCTACGAGCAGTACTTC
TRBD1 TRBJ1-4 TRBV29-1 - CSATPQTGGGEKLFF TGCAGCGCCACACCCCAAACAGGGGGCGGTGAAAAACTGTTTTTT
- TRBJ1-1 TRBV6-2/TRBV6-3 - CASSALNTEAFF TGTGCCAGCAGTGCGCTCAACACTGAAGCTTTCTTT
TRBD2 TRBJ2-1 TRBV7-7 - CAGSLGPPPPRTSGRYNEQFF TGTGCTGGCAGCTTAGGGCCCCCTCCCCCCCGGACTAGCGGGAGGTACAATGAGCAGTTCTTC
- TRBJ2-3 TRBV20-1 few CSGSGSTDTQYF TGCAGTGGAAGCGGGAGCACAGATACGCAGTATTTT
- TRBJ1-2 TRBV7-6 - CASSLVTGSDYGYTF TGTGCCAGCAGCTTAGTGACAGGTTCAGACTATGGCTACACCTTC
- TRBJ1-2 TRBV20-1 few CSADGTEKYGYTF TGCAGTGCCGACGGCACAGAGAAGTATGGCTACACCTTC
- TRBJ2-5 TRBV7-2 many CASSEDRQETQYF TGTGCCAGCAGCGAAGACAGGCAAGAGACCCAGTACTTC
TRBD1 TRBJ2-7 TRBV5-1 few CASNVDREGEQYF TGCGCCAGCAATGTGGACAGGGAAGGCGAGCAGTACTTC
- TRBJ1-3 TRBV12-3/TRBV12-4 few CASSRDSENTIYF TGTGCCAGCAGCCGCGACTCTGAAAACACCATATATTTT
- TRBJ2-5 TRBV20-1 few CSAPSSQGRQETQYF TGCAGTGCCCCTTCCTCCCAGGGGAGGCAAGAGACCCAGTACTTC
- TRBJ1-1 TRBV20-1 - CSADARQGNTEAFF TGCAGTGCCGACGCGCGTCAGGGGAACACTGAAGCTTTCTTT
- TRBJ2-6 TRBV28 few CASSHNWESGANVLTF TGTGCCAGCAGTCACAACTGGGAATCTGGGGCCAACGTCCTGACTTTC
- TRBJ1-2 TRBV21-1 - CASSIDRAPKGGYTF TGTGCCAGCAGCATAGACAGGGCCCCGAAGGGCGGCTACACCTTC
- TRBJ1-2 TRBV12-3/TRBV12-4 - CAIGRGGAYGYTF TGTGCCATCGGCCGGGGGGGGGCTTATGGCTACACCTTC
- TRBJ2-4 TRBV5-1 - CASSPPSDRVDEQYF TGCGCCAGCAGCCCCCCCTCGGACAGAGTGGATGAGCAGTACTTC
TRBD1 TRBJ1-2 TRBV2 - CASSDPDRGGGYTF TGTGCCAGCAGTGATCCGGACAGGGGTGGAGGTTACACCTTC
TRBD1 TRBJ2-5 TRBV5-1 few CANSLGQKQETQYF TGCGCCAACAGCCTGGGACAGAAACAAGAGACCCAGTACTTC
- TRBJ1-5 TRBV7-2 - CASTSYPGPNQPQHF TGTGCCAGCACCTCTTACCCAGGGCCGAATCAGCCCCAGCATTTT
- TRBJ1-3 TRBV20-1 few CSATLSSGNTIYF TGCAGTGCTACACTGAGCTCTGGAAACACCATATATTTT
- TRBJ2-5 TRBV5-1 - CASSPDAGGETQYF TGCGCCAGCAGTCCTGATGCCGGTGGGGAGACCCAGTACTTC
- TRBJ2-1 TRBV7-9 few CASGLVYNEQFF TGTGCCAGCGGGCTAGTCTACAATGAGCAGTTCTTC
- TRBJ2-2 TRBV20-1 few CSATPLNTGELFF TGCAGTGCTACCCCCTTAAACACCGGGGAGCTGTTTTTT
TRBD2 TRBJ2-5 TRBV29-1 - CSVRPSGRAQETQYF TGCAGCGTTCGCCCTAGCGGCAGGGCCCAAGAGACCCAGTACTTC
TRBD2 TRBJ2-1 TRBV25-1 - CASSAISLADEQFF TGTGCCAGCAGTGCCATTTCACTAGCGGACGAGCAGTTCTTC
TRBD1 TRBJ2-1 TRBV5-1 - CASIFMGTAYNEQFF TGCGCCAGCATCTTCATGGGGACAGCCTACAATGAGCAGTTCTTC